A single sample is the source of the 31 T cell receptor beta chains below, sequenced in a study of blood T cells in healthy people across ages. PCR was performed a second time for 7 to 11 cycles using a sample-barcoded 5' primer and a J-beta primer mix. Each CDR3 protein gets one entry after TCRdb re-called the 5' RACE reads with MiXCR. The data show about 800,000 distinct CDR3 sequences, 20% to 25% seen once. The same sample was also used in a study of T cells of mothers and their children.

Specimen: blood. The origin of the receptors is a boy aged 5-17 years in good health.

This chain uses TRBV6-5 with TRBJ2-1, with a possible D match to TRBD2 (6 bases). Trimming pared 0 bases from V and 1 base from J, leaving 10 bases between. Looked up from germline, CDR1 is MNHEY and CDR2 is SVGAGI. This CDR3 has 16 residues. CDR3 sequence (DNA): TGTGCCAGCAGTTACTCGGAGGGAATTTCCTACAATGAGCAGTTCTTC. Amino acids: CASSYSEGISYNEQFF.

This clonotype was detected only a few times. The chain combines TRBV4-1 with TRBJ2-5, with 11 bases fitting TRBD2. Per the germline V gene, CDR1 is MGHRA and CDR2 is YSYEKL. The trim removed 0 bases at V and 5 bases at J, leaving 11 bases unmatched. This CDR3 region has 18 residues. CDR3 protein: CASSQDVPSTSGIETQYF. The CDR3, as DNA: TGCGCCAGCAGCCAAGATGTCCCCTCGACTAGCGGGATTGAGACCCAGTACTTC.

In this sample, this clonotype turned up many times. In DNA, the CDR3 is TGTGCCAGCAGTCCATACAGGGGGGAAAACATTCAGTACTTC. This codes for CASSPYRGENIQYF. The V gene is TRBV28, the J gene TRBJ2-4; 8 positions agree with TRBD1. Germline V gene sequence: CDR1 MDHEN, CDR2 SYDVKM. V was pared by 5 bases and J by 5 bases, with 5 bases of the junction left unmatched. The CDR3 is 14 residues long.

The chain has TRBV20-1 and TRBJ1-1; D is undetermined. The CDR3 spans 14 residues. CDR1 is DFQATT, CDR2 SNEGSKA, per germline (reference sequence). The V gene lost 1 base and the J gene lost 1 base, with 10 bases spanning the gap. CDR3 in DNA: TGCAGTGCTAGAGGCCTTGGTTGGAACACTGAAGCTTTCTTT. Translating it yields CSARGLGWNTEAFF.

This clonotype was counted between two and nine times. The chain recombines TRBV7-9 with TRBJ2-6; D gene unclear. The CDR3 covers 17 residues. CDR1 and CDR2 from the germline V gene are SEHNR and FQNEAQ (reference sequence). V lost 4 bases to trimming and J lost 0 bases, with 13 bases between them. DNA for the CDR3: TGTGCCAGCAGCTCACAAAGGCTTACCTCTGGGGCCAACGTCCTGACTTTC. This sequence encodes CASSSQRLTSGANVLTF.

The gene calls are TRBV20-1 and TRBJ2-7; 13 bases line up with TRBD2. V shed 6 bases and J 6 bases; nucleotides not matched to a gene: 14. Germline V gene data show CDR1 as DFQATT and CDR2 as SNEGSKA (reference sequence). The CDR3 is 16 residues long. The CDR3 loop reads CSAVWTSGSWKGEQYF. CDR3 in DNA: TGCAGTGCAGTCTGGACTAGCGGGAGTTGGAAAGGCGAGCAGTACTTC.

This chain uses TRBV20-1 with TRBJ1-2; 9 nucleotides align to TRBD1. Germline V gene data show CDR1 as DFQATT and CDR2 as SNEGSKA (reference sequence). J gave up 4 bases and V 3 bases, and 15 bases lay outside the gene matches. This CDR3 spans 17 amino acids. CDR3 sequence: CSASHPGQGKSGYGYTF. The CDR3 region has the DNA TGCAGTGCTAGTCATCCAGGACAGGGGAAGAGTGGCTATGGCTACACCTTC.

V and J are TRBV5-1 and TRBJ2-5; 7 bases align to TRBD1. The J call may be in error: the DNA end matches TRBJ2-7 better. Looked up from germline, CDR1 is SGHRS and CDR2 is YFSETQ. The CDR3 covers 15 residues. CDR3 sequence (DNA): TGCGCCAGCAGCTTATCCGGGACAGACGGCTACGAGCAGTACTTC. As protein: CASSLSGTDGYEQYF.

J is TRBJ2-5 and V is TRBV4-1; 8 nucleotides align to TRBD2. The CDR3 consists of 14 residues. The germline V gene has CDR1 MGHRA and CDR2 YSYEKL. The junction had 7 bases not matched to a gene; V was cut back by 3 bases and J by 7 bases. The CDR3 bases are TGCGCCAGCAGCCAGCCGGGACTAGGGGGGACCCAGTACTTC. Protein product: CASSQPGLGGTQYF.

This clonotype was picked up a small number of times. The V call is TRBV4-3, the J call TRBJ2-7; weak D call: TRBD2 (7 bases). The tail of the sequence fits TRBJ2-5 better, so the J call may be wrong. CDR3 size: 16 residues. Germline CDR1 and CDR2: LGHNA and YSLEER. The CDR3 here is CASSQDRGGGGETQYF. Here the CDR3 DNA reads TGCGCCAGCAGCCAAGATCGTGGGGGGGGCGGAGAGACCCAGTACTTC.

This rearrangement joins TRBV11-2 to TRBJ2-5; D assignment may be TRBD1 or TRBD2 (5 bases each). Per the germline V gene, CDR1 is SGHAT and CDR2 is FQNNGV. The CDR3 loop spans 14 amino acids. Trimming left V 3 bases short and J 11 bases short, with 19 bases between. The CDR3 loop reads CASSFGTAAMEQYF. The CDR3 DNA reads TGTGCCAGCAGCTTTGGGACGGCGGCTATGGAGCAGTACTTC. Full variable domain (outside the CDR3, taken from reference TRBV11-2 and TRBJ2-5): EAGVAQSPRYKIIEKRQSVAFWCNPISGHATLYWYQQILGQGPKLLIQFQNNGVVDDSQLPKDRFSAERLKGVDSTLKIQPAKLEDSAVYLCASSFGTAAMEQYFGPGTRLLVL.

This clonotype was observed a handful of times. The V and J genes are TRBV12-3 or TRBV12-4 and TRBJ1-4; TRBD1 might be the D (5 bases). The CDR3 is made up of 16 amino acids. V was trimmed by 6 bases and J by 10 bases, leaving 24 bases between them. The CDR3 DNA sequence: TGTGCCAGCAGCCAAAGGGAAGTTCTACCGGGGGGAAAACTGTTTTTT. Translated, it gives CASSQREVLPGGKLFF.

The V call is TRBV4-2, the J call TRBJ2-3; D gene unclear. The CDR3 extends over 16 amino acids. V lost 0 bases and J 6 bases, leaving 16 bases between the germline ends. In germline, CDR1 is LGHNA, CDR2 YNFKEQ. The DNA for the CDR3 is TGTGCCAGCAGCCAAGATCGGGCTTCTAGGATCGATACGCAGTATTTT. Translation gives CASSQDRASRIDTQYF.

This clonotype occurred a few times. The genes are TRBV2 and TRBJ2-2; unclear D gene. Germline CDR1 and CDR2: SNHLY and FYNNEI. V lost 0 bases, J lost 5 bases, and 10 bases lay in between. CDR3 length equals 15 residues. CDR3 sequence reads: CASSEAWVRTGELFF. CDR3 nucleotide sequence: TGTGCCAGCAGTGAAGCTTGGGTGAGAACCGGGGAGCTGTTTTTT.

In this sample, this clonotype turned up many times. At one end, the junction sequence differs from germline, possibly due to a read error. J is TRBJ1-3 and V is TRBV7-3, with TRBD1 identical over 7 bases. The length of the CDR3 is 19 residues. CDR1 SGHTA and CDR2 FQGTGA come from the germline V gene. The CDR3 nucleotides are TGTGCCAGCACCTTACATGTGGGGGACAGCTACACCCTAGGAAACACCATATATTTT. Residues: CASTLHVGDSYTLGNTIYF.

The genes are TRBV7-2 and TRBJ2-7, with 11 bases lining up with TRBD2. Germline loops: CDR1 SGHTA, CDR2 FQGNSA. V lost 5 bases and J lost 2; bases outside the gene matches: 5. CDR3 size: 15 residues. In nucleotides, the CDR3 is TGTGCCAGCAGCGTAACTAGCGGGGGAACCTACGAGCAGTACTTC. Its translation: CASSVTSGGTYEQYF.

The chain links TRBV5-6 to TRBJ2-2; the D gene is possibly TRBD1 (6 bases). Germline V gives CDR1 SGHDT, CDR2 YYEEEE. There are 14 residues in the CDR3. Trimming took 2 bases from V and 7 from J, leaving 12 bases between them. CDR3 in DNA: TGTGCCAGCAGCTTACCAGGGGAAGGCGGGGAGCTGTTTTTT. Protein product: CASSLPGEGGELFF.

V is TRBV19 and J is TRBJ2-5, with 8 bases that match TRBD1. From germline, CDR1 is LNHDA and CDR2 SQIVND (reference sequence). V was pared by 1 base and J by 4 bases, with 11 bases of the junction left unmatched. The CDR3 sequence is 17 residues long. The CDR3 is CASSIGSARGRGETQYF. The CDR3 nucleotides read TGTGCCAGTAGTATAGGCTCGGCCAGGGGGCGAGGAGAGACCCAGTACTTC.

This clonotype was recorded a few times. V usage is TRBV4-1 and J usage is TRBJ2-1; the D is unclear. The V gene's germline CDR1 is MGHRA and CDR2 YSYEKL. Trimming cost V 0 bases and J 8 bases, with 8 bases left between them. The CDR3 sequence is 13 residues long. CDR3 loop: CASSQDPSDEQFF. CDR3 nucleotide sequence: TGCGCCAGCAGCCAAGATCCCTCGGATGAGCAGTTCTTC.

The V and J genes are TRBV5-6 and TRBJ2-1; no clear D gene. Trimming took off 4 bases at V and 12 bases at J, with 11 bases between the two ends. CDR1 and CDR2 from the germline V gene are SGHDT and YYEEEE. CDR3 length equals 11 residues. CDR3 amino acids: CASSLGLRQFF. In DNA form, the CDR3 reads TGTGCCAGCAGCCTCGGTTTAAGGCAGTTCTTC.

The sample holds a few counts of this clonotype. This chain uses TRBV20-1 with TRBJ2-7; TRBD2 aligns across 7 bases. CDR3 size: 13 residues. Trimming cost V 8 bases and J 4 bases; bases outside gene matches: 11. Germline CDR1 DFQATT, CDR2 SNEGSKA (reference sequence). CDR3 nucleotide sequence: TGCAGTCCCTCTAGGGACTACAGATACGAGCAGTACTTC. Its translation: CSPSRDYRYEQYF.

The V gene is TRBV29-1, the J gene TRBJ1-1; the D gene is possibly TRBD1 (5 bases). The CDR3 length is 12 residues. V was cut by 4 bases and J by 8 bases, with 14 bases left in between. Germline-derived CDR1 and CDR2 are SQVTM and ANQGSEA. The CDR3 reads CSVAGFLTEAFF. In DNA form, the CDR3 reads TGCAGCGTTGCAGGGTTTTTAACCGAAGCTTTCTTT.

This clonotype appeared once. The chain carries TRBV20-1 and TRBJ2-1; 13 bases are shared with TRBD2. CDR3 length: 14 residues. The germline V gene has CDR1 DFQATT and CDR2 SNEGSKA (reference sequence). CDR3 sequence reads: CRAPTSGRSHEQFF. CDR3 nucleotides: TGCAGAGCGCCGACTAGCGGGAGGTCGCATGAGCAGTTCTTC.

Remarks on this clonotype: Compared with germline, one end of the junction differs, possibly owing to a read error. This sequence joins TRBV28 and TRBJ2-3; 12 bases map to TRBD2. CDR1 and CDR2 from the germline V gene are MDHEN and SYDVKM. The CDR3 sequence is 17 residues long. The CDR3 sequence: CVSSRRLAGVDSDTQYF. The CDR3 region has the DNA TGTGTCAGCAGTCGGCGACTAGCGGGAGTAGATTCGGATACGCAGTATTTT.

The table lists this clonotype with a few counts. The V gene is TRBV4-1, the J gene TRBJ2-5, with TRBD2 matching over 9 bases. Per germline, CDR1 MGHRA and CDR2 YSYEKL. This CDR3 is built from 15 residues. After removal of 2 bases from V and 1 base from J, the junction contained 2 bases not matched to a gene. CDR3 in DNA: TGCGCCAGCAGCCAACTAGCGGGACCCCAAGAGACCCAGTACTTC. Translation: CASSQLAGPQETQYF.

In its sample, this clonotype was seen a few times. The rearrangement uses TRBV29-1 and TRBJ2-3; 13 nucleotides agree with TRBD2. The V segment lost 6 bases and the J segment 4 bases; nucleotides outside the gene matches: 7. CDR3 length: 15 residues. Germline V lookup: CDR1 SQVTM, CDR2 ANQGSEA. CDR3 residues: CSVQWTSGGADTQYF. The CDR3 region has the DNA TGCAGCGTCCAATGGACTAGCGGGGGAGCAGATACGCAGTATTTT.

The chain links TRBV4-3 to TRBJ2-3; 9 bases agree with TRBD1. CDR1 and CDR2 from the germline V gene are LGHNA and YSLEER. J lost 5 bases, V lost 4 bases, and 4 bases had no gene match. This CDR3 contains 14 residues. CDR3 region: CASSRDRERDTQYF. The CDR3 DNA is TGCGCCAGCAGCCGGGACAGGGAGAGAGATACGCAGTATTTT.

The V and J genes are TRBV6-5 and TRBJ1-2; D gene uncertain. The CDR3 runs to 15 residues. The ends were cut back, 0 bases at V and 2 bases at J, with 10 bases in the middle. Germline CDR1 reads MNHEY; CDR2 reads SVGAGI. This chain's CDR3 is CASSYSLGINYGYTF. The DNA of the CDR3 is TGTGCCAGCAGTTACTCGTTGGGCATCAACTATGGCTACACCTTC.

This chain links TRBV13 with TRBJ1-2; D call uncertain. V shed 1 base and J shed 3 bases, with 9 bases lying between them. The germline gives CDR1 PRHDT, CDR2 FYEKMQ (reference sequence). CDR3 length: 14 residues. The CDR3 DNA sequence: TGTGCCAGCAGCTTAGAGGGCGAGGACTATGGCTACACCTTC. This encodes CASSLEGEDYGYTF.

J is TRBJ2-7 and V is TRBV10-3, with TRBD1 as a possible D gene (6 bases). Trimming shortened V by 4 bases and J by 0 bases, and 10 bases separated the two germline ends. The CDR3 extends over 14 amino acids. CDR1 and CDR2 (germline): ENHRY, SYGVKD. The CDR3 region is CAISVDSNSYEQYF. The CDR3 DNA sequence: TGTGCCATCAGTGTGGACAGCAACTCCTACGAGCAGTACTTC.

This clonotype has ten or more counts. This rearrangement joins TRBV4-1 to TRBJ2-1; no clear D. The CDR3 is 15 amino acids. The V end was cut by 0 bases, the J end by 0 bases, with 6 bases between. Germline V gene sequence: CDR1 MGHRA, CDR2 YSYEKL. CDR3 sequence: CASSQDESSYNEQFF. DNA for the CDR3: TGCGCCAGCAGCCAAGATGAGAGCTCCTACAATGAGCAGTTCTTC.